Below, 24 T cell receptor beta chains from the same sample are listed, as sequenced in a study of cytomegalovirus exposure and HLA in healthy donors. The PCR used 60 Vbeta and 13 Jbeta primers. TCRdb keeps only in-frame clones here, not all; method: immunoSEQ multiplex PCR. The sample gives over 75,000 clones, 82% of which show up once; around 3.2% is in the top ten. The sequenced material came from PBMCs. The receptors shown here come from a man aged 25 to 40 in good health and CMV-seropositive.

The chain joins TRBV19 to TRBJ2-1; 7 bases fit TRBD2. J was trimmed by 5 bases and V by 3 bases; bases with no gene match: 7. Germline-derived CDR1 and CDR2 are LNHDA and SQIVND (reference sequence). The CDR3 has 15 amino acids. CDR3 residues: CASSIRLAEDNEQFF. The CDR3 region has the DNA TGTGCCAGTAGTATCAGGCTAGCGGAGGACAATGAGCAGTTCTTC.

The genes are TRBV2 and TRBJ1-5; perhaps TRBD1 as D (6 bases). The CDR3 contains 13 residues. Trimming cost V 5 bases and J 6 bases, with 11 bases left between them. The germline CDR1 and CDR2 sequences are SNHLY and FYNNEI. CDR3 loop: CASSPGQFQPQHF. The CDR3 bases are TGTGCCAGCAGTCCCGGACAGTTTCAGCCCCAGCATTTT.

This clone was seen once. V and J are TRBV10-1 and TRBJ2-3, with D possibly matching TRBD2 (5 bases). This CDR3 has 15 residues. Trimming pared 3 bases from V and 2 bases from J, leaving 12 bases between. Germline lookup yields CDR1 WNHNN and CDR2 SYGVQD (reference sequence). CDR3 nucleotides: TGCGCCAGCAGTGACCCCGGGATCAACACAGATACGCAGTATTTT. Its translation is CASSDPGINTDTQYF.

V is TRBV11-2 and J is TRBJ2-3; D is ambiguous. The CDR3 runs to 13 residues. The germline V gene encodes CDR1 SGHAT and CDR2 FQNNGV. Deletions cut 0 bases from V and 7 bases from J, with 8 bases between. DNA for the CDR3: TGTGCCAGCAGCTTAGATCCTACTCATACGCAGTATTTT. It codes for CASSLDPTHTQYF.

The chain links TRBV9 to TRBJ2-7; possibly TRBD1 for D (5 bases). Germline lookup yields CDR1 SGDLS and CDR2 YYNGEE. Deletions cut 2 bases from V and 3 bases from J, with 18 bases between. CDR3 size: 16 residues. This chain's CDR3 is CASSVAPDSDSYEQYF. CDR3 nucleotide sequence: TGTGCCAGCAGCGTGGCCCCCGACAGCGACAGCTACGAGCAGTACTTC.

This chain joins TRBV23-1 and TRBJ2-7; 12 bases are a match to TRBD2. TRBV23-1 belongs to the ORF category, with a function that is uncertain. The CDR3 has 18 residues. J lost 4 bases, V lost 0 bases, and 10 bases had no gene match. The CDR3 loop reads CASSQSLRTSGKRYEQYF. CDR3 nucleotide sequence: TGCGCCAGCAGTCAATCGTTAAGGACTAGCGGGAAAAGGTACGAGCAGTACTTC.

The chain has TRBV7-8 and TRBJ1-3, with a tentative D call TRBD1 (5 bases). Per germline, CDR1 SGHVS and CDR2 FQNEAQ. The CDR3 length is 14 residues. V lost 5 bases, J lost 1 base, and 9 bases lay in between. CDR3 sequence (DNA): TGTGCCAGCAGCCTCGACAGATCTGGAAACACCATATATTTT. Translated: CASSLDRSGNTIYF.

This chain links TRBV9 with TRBJ1-6; tentative D call: TRBD1 (6 bases). With 0 bases removed from V and 7 bases from J, the gap between germline ends came to 8 bases. Germline lookup yields CDR1 SGDLS and CDR2 YYNGEE. The CDR3 covers 14 residues. The CDR3 DNA reads TGTGCCAGCAGCGTAGCAGGGGTCAATTCACCCCTCCACTTT. This gives the protein CASSVAGVNSPLHF.

This clone was observed a single time. V and J are TRBV10-1 and TRBJ2-1, with 9 bases aligning to TRBD1. V lost 0 bases and J lost 8; bases outside the gene matches: 11. CDR3 size: 17 residues. In germline, CDR1 is WNHNN, CDR2 SYGVQD (reference sequence). In DNA form, the CDR3 reads TGCGCCAGCAGTGAGTCACAACAGGGGGCCCCTACAGATGAGCAGTTCTTC. This translates into CASSESQQGAPTDEQFF.

V usage is TRBV28 and J usage is TRBJ2-2; possible D gene TRBD1, 5 bases. Germline values: CDR1 MDHEN, CDR2 SYDVKM. V dropped 1 base and J dropped 7 bases, with 13 bases sitting between them. The CDR3 extends over 15 amino acids. CDR3 DNA sequence: TGTGCCAGCAGTTTATCAGGGTCTCCTAGCGGGGAGCTGTTTTTT. Encoded protein: CASSLSGSPSGELFF.

The chain links TRBV7-2 to TRBJ2-4; 8 bases are shared with TRBD1. The CDR3 length is 15 residues. From germline, CDR1 is SGHTA and CDR2 FQGNSA. Germline trimming cut 6 bases from V and 6 bases from J; bases unmatched to any gene: 10. The CDR3 region is CASRNVPQGANIQYF. The CDR3 region has the DNA TGTGCCAGCAGGAATGTCCCCCAGGGGGCAAACATTCAGTACTTC.

The chain combines TRBV6-5 with TRBJ1-5; 8 bases are shared with TRBD1. This CDR3 has 12 amino acids. Germline V gene lookup returns CDR1 MNHEY and CDR2 SVGAGI. Trimming at V came to 7 bases and at J to 5 bases, leaving 1 base not matched to a gene. The chain's CDR3 is CASKDRDQPQHF. CDR3 in DNA: TGTGCCAGCAAGGACAGGGATCAGCCCCAGCATTTT.

This clone came up once. CDR3 sequence reads: CASSPGGGEGAKNIQYF. The CDR3 nucleotides read TGTGCCAGCAGTCCTGGAGGGGGGGAGGGAGCCAAAAACATTCAGTACTTC. V and J are TRBV28 and TRBJ2-4; D possibly corresponds to TRBD2 (7 bases). The CDR3 runs to 17 residues. V lost 5 bases, J lost 0 bases, and 17 bases lay in between. CDR1 and CDR2 (germline): MDHEN, SYDVKM.

The V call is TRBV28, the J call TRBJ1-2; 8 bases are shared with TRBD1. The germline V gene encodes CDR1 MDHEN and CDR2 SYDVKM. J gave up 8 bases and V 3 bases, and 5 bases lay outside the gene matches. This CDR3 is built from 13 residues. The CDR3 sequence is CASSFARGRGYTF. The DNA of the CDR3 is TGTGCCAGCAGTTTCGCCAGGGGGCGGGGCTACACCTTC.

This chain connects TRBV11-3 to TRBJ2-1, with TRBD2 identical over 7 bases. The CDR3 is 16 residues long. Germline V gene lookup returns CDR1 SGHNT and CDR2 YENEEA. V lost 0 bases and J lost 2; bases outside the gene matches: 4. In DNA form, the CDR3 reads TGTGCCAGCAGCTTAGATGCGGGGGTTGCCTACAATGAGCAGTTCTTC. It encodes CASSLDAGVAYNEQFF.

The chain combines TRBV6-5 with TRBJ2-7; weak D call: TRBD1 (6 bases). V was shortened by 1 base and J by 3 bases, with 13 bases between the two germline ends. This CDR3 is built from 15 residues. Germline V gene data show CDR1 as MNHEY and CDR2 as SVGAGI. CDR3 nucleotides: TGTGCCAGCAGTTACTTTACAGGGCAGCTCTACGAGCAGTACTTC. This codes for CASSYFTGQLYEQYF.

About this clone itself: A junction end diverges from the germline sequence, so it may reflect a read error. V is TRBV11-2 and J is TRBJ2-6; 9 nucleotides line up with TRBD1. CDR1 is SGHAT, CDR2 FQNNGV, per germline. The CDR3 has 17 amino acids. The CDR3 protein is CASSPGTGISGANVLAF. CDR3 nucleotides: TGTGCCAGCAGCCCCGGGACAGGGATCTCTGGGGCCAACGTCCTGGCTTTC.

This clone was observed a single time. The chain recombines TRBV28 with TRBJ2-5; 9 nucleotides agree with TRBD1. V trimming: 8 bases; J trimming: 5 bases; junction bases outside the gene matches: 18. This CDR3 region has 17 residues. The V gene's germline CDR1 is MDHEN and CDR2 SYDVKM. CDR3 sequence reads: CASCYAGTGKVQETQYF. DNA of the CDR3: TGTGCCAGCTGCTACGCCGGGACAGGGAAGGTTCAGGAGACCCAGTACTTC.

V gene TRBV14 combines with J gene TRBJ1-3, with D possibly being TRBD1 (6 bases). Trimming removed 1 base from V and 4 bases from J, with 14 bases in between. Germline V CDR1 and CDR2: SGHDN, FVKESK. The CDR3 consists of 16 residues. The CDR3 DNA is TGTGCCAGCAGCCAAGGGGGGCCCAAGCAAGGAAACACCATATATTTT. Its protein product is CASSQGGPKQGNTIYF. Together with reference TRBV14 and TRBJ1-3, the CDR3 gives the full variable domain: EAGVTQFPSHSVIEKGQTVTLRCDPISGHDNLYWYRRVMGKEIKFLLHFVKESKQDESGMPNNRFLAERTGGTYSTLKVQPAELEDSGVYFCASSQGGPKQGNTIYFGEGSWLTVV.

The V and J genes are TRBV28 and TRBJ1-4; D possibly corresponds to TRBD1 (6 bases). Germline V gives CDR1 MDHEN, CDR2 SYDVKM. CDR3 length equals 16 residues. Trimming stripped 6 bases from V and 0 bases from J, with 14 bases between. The DNA of the CDR3 is TGTGCCAGCAGCGCCCTTGAGGGGGCAACTAATGAAAAACTGTTTTTT. Translated, it gives CASSALEGATNEKLFF.

The chain's CDR3 is CASLVGDRVNQPQHF. Written as DNA, the CDR3 is TGTGCCAGCCTAGTGGGGGACAGGGTGAATCAGCCCCAGCATTTT. The gene calls are TRBV28 and TRBJ1-5; 9 nucleotides match TRBD1. The CDR3 is 15 amino acids. With 8 bases clipped from V and 4 bases from J, the junction kept 9 bases outside the gene matches. From germline, CDR1 is MDHEN and CDR2 SYDVKM.

There are a few counts of this clone. V usage is TRBV19 and J usage is TRBJ1-1, with D perhaps matching TRBD1 (5 bases). The CDR3 extends over 16 amino acids. Deletions cut 7 bases from V and 0 bases from J, with 18 bases between. Germline CDR1 reads LNHDA; CDR2 reads SQIVND (reference sequence). CDR3 DNA sequence: TGTGCCAGTATCGTGGCCCTGGGGCGGTTGAACACTGAAGCTTTCTTT. Translating it yields CASIVALGRLNTEAFF.

V usage is TRBV27 and J usage is TRBJ2-2; 8 bases match TRBD2. After removal of 3 bases from V and 6 bases from J, the junction contained 3 bases not matched to a gene. Germline assignment: CDR1 MNHEY and CDR2 SMNVEV (reference sequence). The CDR3 extends over 14 amino acids. This chain's CDR3 is CASSFGGAAGELFF. DNA of the CDR3: TGTGCCAGCAGTTTCGGGGGGGCCGCCGGGGAGCTGTTTTTT.

The chain combines TRBV5-1 with TRBJ2-5, with TRBD2 matching 9 bases. Germline V CDR1 and CDR2: SGHRS, YFSETQ. This CDR3 is 16 amino acids long. V was pared by 4 bases and J by 5 bases, with 12 bases of the junction left unmatched. The CDR3 loop is CASSGRGGRARETQYF. The CDR3 region has the DNA TGCGCCAGCAGCGGCCGGGGCGGGAGGGCCAGGGAGACCCAGTACTTC.